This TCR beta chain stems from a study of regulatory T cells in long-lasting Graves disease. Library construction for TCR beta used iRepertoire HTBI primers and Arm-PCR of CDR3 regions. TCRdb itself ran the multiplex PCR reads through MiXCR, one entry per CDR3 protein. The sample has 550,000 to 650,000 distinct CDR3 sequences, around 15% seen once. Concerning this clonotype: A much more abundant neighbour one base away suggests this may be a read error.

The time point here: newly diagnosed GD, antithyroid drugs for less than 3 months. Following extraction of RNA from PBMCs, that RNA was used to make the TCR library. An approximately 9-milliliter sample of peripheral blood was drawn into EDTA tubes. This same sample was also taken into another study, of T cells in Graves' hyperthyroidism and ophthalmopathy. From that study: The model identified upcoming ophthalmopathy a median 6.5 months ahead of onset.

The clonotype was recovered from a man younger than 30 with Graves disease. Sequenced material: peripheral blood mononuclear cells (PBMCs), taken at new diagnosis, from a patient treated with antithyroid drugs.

This CDR3 is CASRQGRRSHEQYF. The CDR3 bases are TGTGCCAGCAGACAAGGACGTCGCTCCCACGAGCAGTACTTC. The V gene is TRBV6-1, the J gene TRBJ2-7; no definite D call. The V gene's germline CDR1 is MNHNS and CDR2 SASEGT. The CDR3 spans 14 residues.